The 30 T cell receptor beta chains reported below all come from one sample, sequenced in a study of blood T cell repertoires in COVID-19. Some clones are missing from TCRdb's copy, which holds only in-frame ones; the method was immunoSEQ multiplex PCR. The data contain 25,000 to 35,000 clones, about four fifths of them singletons. Material: peripheral blood. These receptors came from a woman at least 80 years old with acute or convalescent COVID-19.

This chain connects TRBV7-9 to TRBJ1-1; D is uncertain. Looked up from germline, CDR1 is SEHNR and CDR2 is FQNEAQ (reference sequence). CDR3 length: 13 residues. V lost 6 bases and J lost 9, with 17 bases in between. The CDR3 sequence: CASRPAGIRKAFF. The CDR3 DNA follows: TGTGCCAGCAGGCCCGCCGGGATCAGGAAAGCTTTCTTT.

The J gene is TRBJ2-3, the V gene TRBV9; 9 nucleotides match TRBD2. Germline CDR1 and CDR2: SGDLS and YYNGEE. CDR3 length equals 15 residues. After removal of 2 bases from V and 2 bases from J, the junction contained 3 bases not matched to a gene. CDR3 nucleotides: TGTGCCAGCAGCGTTAGCGGGGGAACCACAGATACGCAGTATTTT. It specifies CASSVSGGTTDTQYF.

The genes are TRBV5-1 and TRBJ2-7; TRBD1 aligns across 9 bases. This CDR3 has 14 residues. From germline, CDR1 is SGHRS and CDR2 YFSETQ. With 0 bases clipped from V and 5 bases from J, the junction kept 3 bases outside the gene matches. The CDR3 loop reads CASSLEQGADEQYF. CDR3 nucleotide sequence: TGCGCCAGCAGCTTGGAACAGGGGGCTGACGAGCAGTACTTC.

This chain joins TRBV5-1 and TRBJ2-7; 11 nucleotides align to TRBD2. Germline trimming cut 2 bases from V and 4 bases from J; bases unmatched to any gene: 5. Germline V gene sequence: CDR1 SGHRS, CDR2 YFSETQ. CDR3 length equals 15 residues. The CDR3 DNA follows: TGCGCCAGCAGCTTAGCTAGCGGGGGGATTTACGAGCAGTACTTC. The encoded protein is CASSLASGGIYEQYF.

The rearrangement links TRBV27 to TRBJ2-7; 9 nucleotides align to TRBD1. The germline V gene has CDR1 MNHEY and CDR2 SMNVEV (reference sequence). Losses at the gene ends were 4 bases for V and 2 bases for J; bases not matched to a gene: 6. The CDR3 is made up of 15 amino acids. The CDR3 reads CASSSAGTGPYEQYF. The CDR3 DNA follows: TGTGCCAGCAGTTCGGCCGGGACAGGGCCCTACGAGCAGTACTTC.

The chain joins TRBV6-2 or TRBV6-3 to TRBJ1-6; no clear D. Germline loops: CDR1 MNHEY, CDR2 SVGEGT. The ends were cut back, 6 bases at V and 0 bases at J, with 15 bases in the middle. CDR3 length equals 17 residues. For the CDR3, the DNA is TGTGCCAGCAGCCCTCTTCATGTGAGCTCCTATAATTCACCCCTCCACTTT. The encoded protein is CASSPLHVSSYNSPLHF.

The genes are TRBV6-5 and TRBJ2-7; TRBD1 aligns across 7 bases. Per germline, CDR1 MNHEY and CDR2 SVGAGI. V dropped 5 bases and J dropped 2; count of bases not matched to a gene: 3. The CDR3 consists of 13 residues. The CDR3 sequence: CASSHRGPYEQYF. The CDR3 DNA sequence: TGTGCCAGCAGTCACAGGGGTCCCTACGAGCAGTACTTC.

The J gene is TRBJ2-1, the V gene TRBV7-2; D is uncertain. The CDR3 length is 13 residues. Germline CDR1 is SGHTA and CDR2 is FQGNSA. The ends were cut back, 3 bases at V and 4 bases at J, with 7 bases in the middle. In nucleotides, the CDR3 is TGTGCCAGCAGCTTCGACTTTTACAATGAGCAGTTCTTC. Residues: CASSFDFYNEQFF.

This chain joins TRBV30 and TRBJ2-2; no definite D call. Trimming removed 0 bases from V and 9 bases from J, with 5 bases in between. CDR1 and CDR2 (germline): GTSNPN, SVGIG (reference sequence). This CDR3 is built from 11 residues. In DNA form, the CDR3 reads TGTGCCTGGAGTGTACAAAGGGAGCTGTTTTTT. Encoded protein: CAWSVQRELFF.

This chain links TRBV30 with TRBJ1-5; D is unresolved. The CDR3 covers 12 residues. Trimming shortened V by 2 bases and J by 4 bases, and 6 bases separated the two germline ends. CDR1 and CDR2 (germline): GTSNPN, SVGIG (reference sequence). The CDR3 spells CAWSTGNQPQHF. CDR3 nucleotide sequence: TGTGCCTGGAGTACGGGAAATCAGCCCCAGCATTTT.

This clone came up a few times. This rearrangement joins TRBV27 to TRBJ2-7, with D tentatively TRBD1 (5 bases). CDR3 size: 14 residues. Trimming pared 3 bases from V and 4 bases from J, leaving 13 bases between. The germline V gene encodes CDR1 MNHEY and CDR2 SMNVEV (reference sequence). The chain's CDR3 is CASSFGREGYEQYF. CDR3 DNA sequence: TGTGCCAGCAGTTTTGGCAGGGAAGGTTACGAGCAGTACTTC.

Only a few counts were recorded for this clone. The chain links TRBV12-3 or TRBV12-4 to TRBJ1-5, with D unclear. The CDR3 runs to 13 residues. The V and J ends lost 2 bases and 3 bases respectively, with 5 bases between them. CDR3 coding DNA: TGTGCCAGCAGTTTAACAGCCAATCAGCCCCAGCATTTT. Residues: CASSLTANQPQHF.

By share, this clone counts as medium-sized. V and J are TRBV6-1 and TRBJ2-1; D unresolved. Deletions cut 3 bases from V and 7 bases from J, with 7 bases between. From germline, CDR1 is MNHNS and CDR2 SASEGT. The CDR3 loop spans 12 amino acids. In DNA, the CDR3 is TGTGCCAGCAGTGACCCAGGAAATGAGCAGTTCTTC. Amino acid sequence: CASSDPGNEQFF.

J is TRBJ2-1 and V is TRBV5-1; 12 nucleotides line up with TRBD1. The CDR3 runs 15 residues. V dropped 3 bases and J dropped 10; count of bases not matched to a gene: 8. The germline V gene encodes CDR1 SGHRS and CDR2 YFSETQ. The CDR3 bases are TGCGCCAGCAGCTCAGGGACAGGGGGCCGTCAGGAGCAGTTCTTC. Amino acid sequence: CASSSGTGGRQEQFF.

The V and J genes are TRBV27 and TRBJ1-6; 9 nucleotides align to TRBD1. V dropped 4 bases and J dropped 7; count of bases not matched to a gene: 5. The CDR3 sequence is 15 residues long. Per germline, CDR1 MNHEY and CDR2 SMNVEV (reference sequence). The DNA of the CDR3 is TGTGCCAGCAGTTCCTCACAGGGGGCCAATTCACCCCTCCACTTT. The encoded protein is CASSSSQGANSPLHF.

The V call is TRBV7-8, the J call TRBJ1-3, with 7 bases fitting TRBD1. The CDR3 sequence is 16 residues long. The J segment lost 2 bases and the V segment lost 5 bases, leaving 9 bases of the junction unmatched. CDR1 is SGHVS, CDR2 FQNEAQ, per germline. CDR3 nucleotide sequence: TGTGCCAGCAGCATCCAGGGACAGTTCACTGGAAACACCATATATTTT. Translated: CASSIQGQFTGNTIYF.

The V call is TRBV5-4, the J call TRBJ2-3; weak D call: TRBD1 (5 bases). This CDR3 comprises 13 residues. The germline CDR1 and CDR2 sequences are SGHNT and YYREEE (reference sequence). The V and J ends lost 3 bases and 5 bases respectively, with 10 bases between them. CDR3: CASSSTDRDTQYF. The CDR3 nucleotides read TGTGCCAGCAGCTCTACAGACAGAGATACGCAGTATTTT. Combining the CDR3 with reference TRBV5-4 and TRBJ2-3 gives the whole variable domain ETGVTQSPTHLIKTRGQQVTLRCSSQSGHNTVSWYQQALGQGPQFIFQYYREEENGRGNFPPRFSGLQFPNYSSELNVNALELDDSALYLCASSSTDRDTQYFGPGTRLTVL.

Only a few counts were recorded for this clone. V is TRBV6-4 and J is TRBJ1-1; D remains ambiguous. V was shortened by 4 bases and J by 2 bases, with 8 bases between the two germline ends. CDR1 and CDR2 (germline): MRHNA, SNTAGT. This CDR3 has 13 residues. The CDR3 DNA reads TGTGCCAGCAGTGTTCAGGTAAACACTGAAGCTTTCTTT. This gives the protein CASSVQVNTEAFF.

The rearrangement joins TRBV19 to TRBJ1-1, with 9 bases aligning to TRBD1. The junction had 8 bases not matched to a gene; V was cut back by 4 bases and J by 2 bases. Germline V CDR1 and CDR2: LNHDA, SQIVND (reference sequence). The CDR3 loop spans 16 amino acids. The CDR3 coding sequence is TGTGCCAGTAGTAGAAGTACAGGGGGCCTCAACACTGAAGCTTTCTTT. It is translated as CASSRSTGGLNTEAFF.

The chain employs TRBV28 and TRBJ2-1; D remains unclear. The V end lost 4 bases, the J end lost 7 bases, and 5 bases lay between the germline ends. The CDR3 loop spans 11 amino acids. CDR1 is MDHEN, CDR2 SYDVKM, per germline. The CDR3, as DNA: TGTGCCAGCAGTTCCTCTAATGAGCAGTTCTTC. The encoded protein is CASSSSNEQFF.

The CDR3 sequence: CASTERRTHNQPQHF. The CDR3 nucleotides read TGTGCCAGTACCGAACGCAGGACTCACAATCAGCCCCAGCATTTT. This chain links TRBV19 with TRBJ1-5; no definite D call. Germline values: CDR1 LNHDA, CDR2 SQIVND (reference sequence). CDR3 length: 15 amino acids. V dropped 7 bases and J dropped 3 bases, with 16 bases sitting between them. Full variable domain (outside the CDR3, taken from reference TRBV19 and TRBJ1-5): DGGITQSPKYLFRKEGQNVTLSCEQNLNHDAMYWYRQDPGQGLRLIYYSQIVNDFQKGDIAEGYSVSREKKESFPLTVTSAQKNPTAFYLCASTERRTHNQPQHFGDGTRLSIL.

The chain links TRBV28 to TRBJ1-2; D is ambiguous. V shed 6 bases and J shed 4 bases, with 3 bases lying between them. CDR3 length: 10 amino acids. Per germline, CDR1 MDHEN and CDR2 SYDVKM. Here the CDR3 DNA reads TGTGCCAGCAGCGGCTATGGCTACACCTTC. Amino acid sequence: CASSGYGYTF.

This chain joins TRBV9 and TRBJ2-5; 10 nucleotides agree with TRBD2. The CDR3 covers 16 residues. The germline V gene has CDR1 SGDLS and CDR2 YYNGEE. V shed 3 bases and J 5 bases; nucleotides not matched to a gene: 10. The CDR3 protein is CASSANSGGAQETQYF. The CDR3 region has the DNA TGTGCCAGCAGCGCGAACAGCGGGGGGGCACAGGAGACCCAGTACTTC.

The chain recombines TRBV3-1 (or the pseudogene TRBV3-2) with TRBJ2-2, with D possibly TRBD2 on 5 matching bases. The germline gives CDR1 LGHDT, CDR2 YNNKEL (reference sequence). Trimming took off 1 base at V and 4 bases at J, with 13 bases between the two ends. CDR3 length: 16 residues. The CDR3 sequence: CASSQAGSRLTGELFF. The CDR3 nucleotides are TGTGCCAGCAGCCAAGCGGGGTCGCGGCTCACCGGGGAGCTGTTTTTT.

The chain has TRBV9 and TRBJ2-5, with 8 bases matching TRBD2. The V and J ends lost 7 bases and 4 bases, in that order; junction bases with no gene match: 9. The CDR3 spans 14 residues. Germline CDR1 SGDLS, CDR2 YYNGEE. CDR3 DNA: TGTGCCAGCTCAATCGGGGGGGCGGGAGAGACCCAGTACTTC. As protein: CASSIGGAGETQYF.

The V call is TRBV15, the J call TRBJ2-7, with 11 bases lining up with TRBD2. The junction had 8 bases not matched to a gene; V was cut back by 5 bases and J by 5 bases. The CDR3 is 15 amino acids. Germline V gene lookup returns CDR1 LNHNV and CDR2 YYDKDF (reference sequence). CDR3 DNA sequence: TGTGCCACCAGCGGGCTAGCGGGAGGTCAGGACGAGCAGTACTTC. Its translation is CATSGLAGGQDEQYF. The full variable domain, in which reference TRBV15 and TRBJ2-7 provide the parts outside the CDR3, is DAMVIQNPRYQVTQFGKPVTLSCSQTLNHNVMYWYQQKSSQAPKLLFHYYDKDFNNEADTPDNFQSRRPNTSFCFLDIRSPGLGDTAMYLCATSGLAGGQDEQYFGPGTRLTVT.

The chain carries TRBV19 and TRBJ1-5, with D unclear. The CDR3 is 13 amino acids. V was cut by 5 bases and J by 3 bases, with 8 bases left in between. The germline gives CDR1 LNHDA, CDR2 SQIVND (reference sequence). The CDR3 here is CASSDTSNQPQHF. The CDR3 nucleotides are TGTGCCAGTAGTGACACCTCCAATCAGCCCCAGCATTTT.

This chain uses TRBV2 with TRBJ1-2, with TRBD1 matching 7 bases. The ends lost 4 bases at V and 5 bases at J; junction bases unmatched: 10. The CDR3 extends over 15 amino acids. Germline V CDR1 and CDR2: SNHLY, FYNNEI. CDR3 DNA sequence: TGTGCCAGCAGTGCAGAACAGGGGACCCCTTATGGCTACACCTTC. Translated, it gives CASSAEQGTPYGYTF.

The V gene is TRBV11-2, the J gene TRBJ2-3, with 8 nucleotides matching TRBD2. The CDR3 loop spans 16 amino acids. The V gene's germline CDR1 is SGHAT and CDR2 FQNNGV. The trim removed 3 bases at V and 4 bases at J, leaving 9 bases unmatched. The CDR3 protein is CASSFRLAQRPDTQYF. CDR3 nucleotide sequence: TGTGCCAGCAGCTTTAGACTAGCGCAACGACCAGATACGCAGTATTTT.

The chain recombines TRBV2 with TRBJ2-1; D is undetermined. V was shortened by 2 bases and J by 6 bases, with 8 bases between the two germline ends. This CDR3 spans 13 amino acids. Germline V gene data show CDR1 as SNHLY and CDR2 as FYNNEI. CDR3 region: CASSESAPNEQFF. CDR3 bases: TGTGCCAGCAGTGAATCAGCGCCCAATGAGCAGTTCTTC.